This paragraph reports one T cell receptor beta chain. V was trimmed by 0 bases and J by 3 bases, leaving 9 bases between them. Per germline, CDR1 SGHNT and CDR2 YYREEE (reference sequence). The CDR3 loop spans 14 amino acids. Method: immunoSEQ multiplex PCR; TCRdb's copy keeps in-frame clones and lacks some. Of around 220,000 clones listed, about 90% are singletons. These data originate in a study of blood T cell repertoires in COVID-19. On the study more broadly: PBMCs, B-cell-depleted T cells, or T cells were the source of the cDNA or gDNA that made up the material.

Cohort 3 donors counted as recovered after two negative PCRs, clearance, or resolved symptoms. The receptor was isolated from a woman between 18 and 30 years old who had recovered from COVID-19. J is TRBJ1-1 and V is TRBV5-4; D may be TRBD1 (6 bases). Input material: PBMCs or T cells enriched from blood (not recorded which). The CDR3 region is CASSLARGDTEAFF. The CDR3 DNA sequence: TGTGCCAGCAGCTTGGCCAGGGGCGACACTGAAGCTTTCTTT.